The 9 T cell receptor beta chains below all came from one sample that was sequenced in a study of identical twins. Using its own MiXCR run on the 5' RACE reads, TCRdb lists one record per CDR3 protein. The data contain roughly 1,500,000 distinct CDR3 sequences, about 31% of them seen just once; the ten biggest clones take up roughly 0.3%. Sequenced material: cord blood. These TCRs come from a newborn girl in good health.

V and J are TRBV3-1 and TRBJ1-6, with 8 bases lining up with TRBD1. Germline V gene sequence: CDR1 LGHDT, CDR2 YNNKEL (reference sequence). The CDR3 length is 14 residues. J was trimmed by 12 bases and V by 1 base; bases with no gene match: 5. The CDR3 DNA follows: TGTGCCAGCAGCCAAGCGGCAGGGGGCTTACCCCTCCACTTT. As protein: CASSQAAGGLPLHF.

The DNA of the CDR3 is TGTGCCAGCAGTGAGGGCGTACGGGGGACAGGGGTGCGGGAGCAGTACTTC. Translation gives CASSEGVRGTGVREQYF. This chain links TRBV2 with TRBJ2-5; 10 bases fit TRBD1. The V gene's germline CDR1 is SNHLY and CDR2 FYNNEI. This CDR3 region has 17 residues. The V gene end was trimmed by 3 bases and the J gene end by 11 bases; junction bases not matched to a gene: 18.

The sample holds a few counts of this clonotype. V gene TRBV20-1 combines with J gene TRBJ2-7, with D maybe TRBD1 (6 bases). Trimming cost V 6 bases and J 0 bases, with 15 bases left between them. The germline V gene has CDR1 DFQATT and CDR2 SNEGSKA (reference sequence). This CDR3 spans 14 amino acids. As DNA, the CDR3 is TGCAGTGCCGCCCTACAGGGAAGCTCCTACGAGCAGTACTTC. This codes for CSAALQGSSYEQYF.

CDR3 DNA sequence: TGTGCCAGCAGTTACGGGGCAGGGTGGGACACTGAAGCTTTCTTT. Residues: CASSYGAGWDTEAFF. V and J are TRBV6-6 and TRBJ1-1; the D gene is possibly TRBD1 (5 bases). The CDR3 totals 15 residues. Germline CDR1 is MNHNY and CDR2 is SVGAGI (reference sequence). Trimming stripped 2 bases from V and 3 bases from J, with 13 bases between.

The V call is TRBV20-1, the J call TRBJ2-5; 10 positions match TRBD1. CDR1 and CDR2 from the germline V gene are DFQATT and SNEGSKA (reference sequence). The CDR3 has 14 residues. The V and J ends lost 0 bases and 5 bases, in that order; junction bases with no gene match: 3. For the CDR3, the DNA is TGCAGTGCTAGAGAGACAGGGGGCACGGAGACCCAGTACTTC. It encodes CSARETGGTETQYF.

DNA for the CDR3: TGCAGTGCTAGAGGTGGGACTAGCAACTACGAGCAGTACTTC. Translation: CSARGGTSNYEQYF. The rearrangement links TRBV20-1 to TRBJ2-7, with 9 bases matching TRBD2. The CDR3 has 14 residues. Germline V lookup: CDR1 DFQATT, CDR2 SNEGSKA (reference sequence). V lost 1 base and J lost 3; bases outside the gene matches: 4.

DNA of the CDR3: TGTGCCAGCAGTTACACAGGGCGGGTCTATGGCTACACCTTC. This translates into CASSYTGRVYGYTF. V is TRBV6-6 and J is TRBJ1-2; D is possibly TRBD1 (6 bases). V lost 2 bases and J 4 bases, leaving 11 bases between the germline ends. The CDR3 has 14 amino acids. Germline V lookup: CDR1 MNHNY, CDR2 SVGAGI (reference sequence).

The chain has TRBV27 and TRBJ1-5; perhaps TRBD1 as D (5 bases). V lost 3 bases, J lost 4 bases, and 16 bases lay in between. CDR3 length equals 16 residues. CDR1 and CDR2 from the germline V gene are MNHEY and SMNVEV (reference sequence). CDR3 coding DNA: TGTGCCAGCAGTTTCAGGGTGTACTCCGAAAATCAGCCCCAGCATTTT. This codes for CASSFRVYSENQPQHF.

This clonotype was seen a handful of times. V is TRBV21-1 and J is TRBJ2-3; the table calls TRBD1, which could not be checked here. TRBV21-1 has pseudogene status. The CDR3 length is 15 residues. In nucleotides, the CDR3 is TGTGCCAGCAGCAAGCCCCACCTTCGCACAGATACGCAGTATTTT. Amino acids: CASSKPHLRTDTQYF.